The rows below give T cell receptor beta chains drawn from one sample of a study of blood T cells in healthy people across ages. Each CDR3 protein gets one entry after TCRdb re-called the 5' RACE reads with MiXCR. Of more than 900,000 distinct CDR3 sequences listed, 20% to 25% are singletons. These data were also filed under a second study, of T cells of mothers and their children.

The sample consisted of blood. These TCRs come from a girl aged 2 to 10 in good health. The CDR3 runs from the conserved cysteine through the conserved F or W. The order of the fields is D gene, J gene, V gene, clone size, CDR3 protein, CDR3 DNA. A D gene is named only where the DNA matches it firmly. The size of a clone is reported for some rows only, either as once, few or many, or as a class for expanded clones.

.,TRBJ1-2,TRBV4-2,.,CASSQDPGSDGYTF,TGTGCCAGCAGCCAAGATCCGGGGAGCGATGGCTACACCTTC
TRBD2,TRBJ2-3,TRBV20-1,few,CSARDQASLAGTDTQYF,TGCAGTGCTAGAGATCAGGCCTCGCTAGCGGGAACGGATACGCAGTATTTT
.,TRBJ2-1,TRBV6-2/TRBV6-3,.,CASTRDSIADEQFF,TGTGCCAGCACGCGGGACTCCATTGCCGATGAGCAGTTCTTC
TRBD2,TRBJ2-7,TRBV7-9,few,CASSPAGVPYEQYF,TGTGCCAGCAGCCCGGCGGGAGTCCCCTACGAGCAGTACTTC
.,TRBJ1-5,TRBV7-9,.,CASSLDRTGRSNQPQHF,TGTGCCAGCAGCTTAGATCGGACGGGACGTAGCAATCAGCCCCAGCATTTT
TRBD2,TRBJ2-3,TRBV27,few,CASSSYAGGSDTQYF,TGTGCCAGCAGCTCCTACGCGGGAGGGAGCGATACGCAGTATTTT
.,TRBJ2-7,TRBV12-3/TRBV12-4,few,CASRKRELYEQYF,TGTGCCAGCAGAAAACGGGAGTTATACGAGCAGTACTTC
TRBD2,TRBJ2-2,TRBV4-3,few,CASSRTSGGAGTGELFF,TGCGCCAGCAGCCGTACTAGCGGGGGGGCCGGAACCGGGGAGCTGTTTTTT
.,TRBJ1-2,TRBV7-2,.,CASSLIVDSNYGYTF,TGTGCCAGCAGCTTGATCGTGGACAGTAACTATGGCTACACCTTC
TRBD1,TRBJ2-3,TRBV4-1,.,CASSQTGSSTDTQYF,TGCGCCAGCAGCCAGACAGGGAGCTCCACAGATACGCAGTATTTT
.,TRBJ1-6,TRBV5-5,.,CASSLQWQPNSPLHF,TGTGCCAGCAGCTTGCAATGGCAGCCTAATTCACCCCTCCACTTT
TRBD1,TRBJ2-6,TRBV27,few,CASSLSWDQGAGANVLTF,TGTGCCAGCAGTTTATCGTGGGATCAGGGGGCCGGGGCCAACGTCCTGACTTTC
.,TRBJ2-5,TRBV7-9,.,CASSTSGVQETQYF,TGTGCCAGCAGCACTTCCGGGGTCCAAGAGACCCAGTACTTC
TRBD2,TRBJ2-1,TRBV29-1,.,CSTRLAGGNEQFF,TGCAGCACCCGACTAGCGGGAGGCAATGAGCAGTTCTTC
TRBD2,TRBJ2-7,TRBV4-1,.,CASTTRGGEQYF,TGCGCCTCTACAACCCGGGGGGGCGAGCAGTACTTC
TRBD2,TRBJ2-1,TRBV5-1,once,CASSRGRVRGNEQFF,TGCGCCAGCAGCCGGGGGAGGGTACGGGGGAATGAGCAGTTCTTC
TRBD1,TRBJ1-2,TRBV9,.,CASSGGQGLTFNYGYTF,TGTGCCAGCAGCGGCGGACAGGGCCTAACCTTTAACTATGGCTACACCTTC
.,TRBJ2-2,TRBV10-3,once,CAISNEAPRDPTGELFF,TGTGCCATCAGTAACGAAGCACCACGGGACCCCACCGGGGAGCTGTTTTTT
TRBD2,TRBJ2-1,TRBV7-2,.,CASSRGTSGGEGEQFF,TGTGCCAGCAGCCGGGGGACTAGCGGGGGGGAAGGTGAGCAGTTCTTC
.,TRBJ2-4,TRBV6-6,.,CASRQTTGSIAKNIQYF,TGTGCCAGCAGGCAAACAACAGGGTCAATAGCCAAAAACATTCAGTACTTC
TRBD2,TRBJ2-1,TRBV27,.,CASSYRLAGDGEQFF,TGTGCCAGCAGCTACCGACTAGCGGGAGATGGTGAGCAGTTCTTC
.,TRBJ2-1,TRBV4-1,.,CASSQDSGRLTIDEQFF,TGCGCCAGCAGCCAAGATAGTGGTAGGCTCACGATCGATGAGCAGTTCTTC
.,TRBJ2-5,TRBV7-3,.,CASSLTLGETQYF,TGTGCCAGCAGCTTAACTCTTGGCGAGACCCAGTACTTC
.,TRBJ2-5,TRBV7-9,.,CASSTNEDLYRARAQYF,TGTGCCAGCAGCACCAACGAGGACTTGTACAGGGCGAGGGCCCAGTACTTC
.,TRBJ2-4,TRBV4-1,few,CASSQYYLGRGRNIQYF,TGCGCCAGCAGCCAATACTACTTGGGACGGGGAAGGAACATTCAGTACTTC
.,TRBJ2-1,TRBV10-2,.,CASSESKVGMSEQFF,TGCGCCAGCAGTGAGTCGAAGGTTGGTATGAGTGAGCAGTTCTTC
.,TRBJ2-3,TRBV10-3,.,CAISEGAADTQYF,TGTGCCATCAGTGAGGGGGCCGCAGATACGCAGTACTTT
TRBD2,TRBJ2-7,TRBV12-3/TRBV12-4,.,CASSLGSGSFEQYF,TGTGCCAGCAGTTTAGGTAGCGGGAGTTTCGAGCAGTACTTC
.,TRBJ2-1,TRBV12-3/TRBV12-4,.,CASSPRQGRAYEQFF,TGTGCCAGCAGTCCACGACAGGGGAGGGCTTATGAGCAGTTCTTC
TRBD2,TRBJ2-7,TRBV15,.,CATVQRENSYEQYF,TGTGCCACCGTGCAGCGGGAGAACTCCTACGAGCAGTACTTC
.,TRBJ2-5,TRBV5-6,.,CASSLKGVQETQYF,TGTGCCAGCAGCCTGAAGGGAGTTCAAGAGACCCAGTACTTC
.,TRBJ1-1,TRBV10-3,.,CAIKAGDTEAFF,TGTGCCATCAAGGCGGGTGACACTGAAGCTTTCTTT
TRBD2,TRBJ2-7,TRBV6-1,.,CASSDDREGSYEQYF,TGTGCCAGCAGTGATGATAGGGAGGGCTCCTACGAGCAGTACTTC
TRBD2,TRBJ2-3,TRBV7-2,few,CASSATSGEQDTQYF,TGTGCCAGCAGCGCCACTAGCGGGGAACAAGATACGCAGTATTTT
.,TRBJ2-1,TRBV2,.,CASSGPVYNEQFF,TGTGCCAGCAGTGGACCAGTGTACAATGAGCAGTTCTTC
.,TRBJ1-4,TRBV5-1,few,CASSAWGEDEKLFF,TGCGCCAGCAGCGCCTGGGGGGAGGATGAAAAACTGTTTTTT
TRBD2,TRBJ2-2,TRBV4-2,.,CASSHLGPSGVNTGELFF,TGTGCCAGCAGCCATTTGGGCCCTAGCGGGGTTAACACCGGGGAGCTGTTTTTT
.,TRBJ2-2,TRBV6-5,few,CASSYTGSTGELFF,TGTGCCAGCAGTTACACAGGGTCCACCGGGGAGCTGTTTTTT
.,TRBJ2-1,TRBV3-1,.,CASSQVGGAYNEQFF,TGTGCCAGCAGCCAAGTAGGTGGGGCATACAATGAGCAGTTCTTC
TRBD1,TRBJ2-5,TRBV6-2/TRBV6-3,few,CASSRRTGGLEQYF,TGTGCCAGCAGTCGAAGGACAGGGGGCCTGGAGCAGTACTTC
.,TRBJ1-4,TRBV20-1,.,CSATEGPNEKLFF,TGCAGTGCTACCGAGGGGCCTAATGAAAAACTGTTTTTT
.,TRBJ1-5,TRBV5-6,few,CASSLRVYSNQPQHF,TGTGCCAGCAGCTTGCGGGTTTATAGCAATCAGCCCCAGCATTTT
.,TRBJ2-5,TRBV28,.,CATRDPLYQETQYF,TGTGCCACCCGGGACCCCCTGTACCAAGAGACCCAGTACTTC
TRBD2,TRBJ2-3,TRBV27,.,CASMREGPSTDTQYF,TGTGCCAGCATGCGGGAGGGCCCAAGCACAGATACGCAGTATTTT
.,TRBJ2-7,TRBV12-3/TRBV12-4,few,CASIGQGVEQYF,TGTGCCAGCATCGGCCAGGGTGTGGAGCAGTACTTC
TRBD2,TRBJ2-5,TRBV7-2,.,CASSFWTSGFQETQYF,TGTGCCAGCAGCTTCTGGACTAGCGGGTTCCAAGAGACCCAGTACTTC